The clone carrying this T cell receptor (beta chain) was found a few times. This sample was taken from a study of blood T cell repertoires in COVID-19. The table came from immunoSEQ multiplex PCR; TCRdb's copy has only in-frame clones and leaves some out. The sample includes approximately 89,000 clones, 75% to 85% of them seen just once. Trimming stripped 1 base from V and 0 bases from J, with 9 bases between. The CDR3 length is 15 residues. The V gene's germline CDR1 is SGHRS and CDR2 YFSETQ. The sample taken for sequencing was peripheral blood. V is TRBV5-1 and J is TRBJ2-3, with D perhaps matching TRBD2 (6 bases). The source is a man aged 65 to 85 with acute or convalescent COVID-19. The CDR3 here is CASSLTGDSTDTQYF. The CDR3 coding sequence is TGCGCCAGCAGCTTGACGGGGGATAGCACAGATACGCAGTATTTT.